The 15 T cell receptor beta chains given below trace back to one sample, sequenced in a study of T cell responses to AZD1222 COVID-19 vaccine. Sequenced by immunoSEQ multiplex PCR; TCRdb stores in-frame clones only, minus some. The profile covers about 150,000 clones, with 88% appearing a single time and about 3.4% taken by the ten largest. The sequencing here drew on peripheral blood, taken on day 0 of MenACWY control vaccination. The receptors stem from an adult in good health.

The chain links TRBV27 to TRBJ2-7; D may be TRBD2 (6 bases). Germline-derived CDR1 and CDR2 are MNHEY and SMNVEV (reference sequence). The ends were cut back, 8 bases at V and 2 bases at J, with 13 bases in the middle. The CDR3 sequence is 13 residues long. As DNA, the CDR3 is TGTGCCAGCCGGGAGAGCCCCACCTACGAGCAGTACTTC. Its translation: CASRESPTYEQYF.

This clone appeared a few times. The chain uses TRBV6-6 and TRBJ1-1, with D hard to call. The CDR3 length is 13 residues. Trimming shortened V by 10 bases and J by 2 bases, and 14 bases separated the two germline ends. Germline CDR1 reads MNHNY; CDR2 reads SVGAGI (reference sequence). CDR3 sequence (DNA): TGTGCCATCCAAGGGAGGTTTAACACTGAAGCTTTCTTT. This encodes CAIQGRFNTEAFF.

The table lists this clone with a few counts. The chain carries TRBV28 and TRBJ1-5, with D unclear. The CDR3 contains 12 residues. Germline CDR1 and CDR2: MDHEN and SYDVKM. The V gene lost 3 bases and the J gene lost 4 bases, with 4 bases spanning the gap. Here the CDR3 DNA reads TGTGCCAGCAGTTTGTGGAATCAGCCCCAGCATTTT. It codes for CASSLWNQPQHF.

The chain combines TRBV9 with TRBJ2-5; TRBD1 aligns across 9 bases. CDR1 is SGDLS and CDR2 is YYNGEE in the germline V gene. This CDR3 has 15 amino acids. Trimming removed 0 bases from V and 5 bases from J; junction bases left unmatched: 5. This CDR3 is CASSVVGTGLETQYF. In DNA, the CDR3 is TGTGCCAGCAGCGTAGTTGGGACAGGGTTGGAGACCCAGTACTTC.

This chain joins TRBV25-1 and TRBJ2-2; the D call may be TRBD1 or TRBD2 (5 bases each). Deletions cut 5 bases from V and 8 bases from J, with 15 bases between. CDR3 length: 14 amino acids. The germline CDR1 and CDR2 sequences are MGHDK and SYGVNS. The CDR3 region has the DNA TGTGCCAGCAGTAATCAGGGAGAGGCGGGGGAGCTGTTTTTT. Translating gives CASSNQGEAGELFF.

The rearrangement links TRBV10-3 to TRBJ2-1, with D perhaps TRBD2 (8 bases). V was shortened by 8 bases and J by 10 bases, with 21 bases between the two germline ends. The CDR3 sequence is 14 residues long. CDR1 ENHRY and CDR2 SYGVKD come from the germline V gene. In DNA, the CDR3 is TGTGCCATCGAACCAGCGGGAGAGGACAGGGAGCAGTTCTTC. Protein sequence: CAIEPAGEDREQFF.

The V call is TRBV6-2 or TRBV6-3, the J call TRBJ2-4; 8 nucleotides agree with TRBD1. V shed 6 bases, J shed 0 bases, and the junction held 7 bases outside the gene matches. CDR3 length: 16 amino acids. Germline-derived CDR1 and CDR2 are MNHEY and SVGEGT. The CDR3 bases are TGTGCCAGCAGCCCCGGGACAGGCGTAGCCAAAAACATTCAGTACTTC. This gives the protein CASSPGTGVAKNIQYF.

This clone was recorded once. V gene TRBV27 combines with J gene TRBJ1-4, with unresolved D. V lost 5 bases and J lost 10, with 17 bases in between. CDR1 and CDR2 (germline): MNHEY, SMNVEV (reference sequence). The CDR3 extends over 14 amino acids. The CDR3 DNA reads TGTGCCAGCAGTCAAGGAAGGACCTCTGGAAAACTGTTTTTT. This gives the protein CASSQGRTSGKLFF.

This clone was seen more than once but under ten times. The CDR3: CASSQQKNTEAFF. Written as DNA, the CDR3 is TGTGCCAGCTCACAACAGAAGAACACTGAAGCTTTCTTT. The chain is built from TRBV18 and TRBJ1-1; no definite D call. The CDR3 loop spans 13 amino acids. V was clipped by 4 bases and J by 1 base, with 7 bases between them. CDR1 KGHSH and CDR2 LQKENI come from the germline V gene. Based on the CDR3 plus reference TRBV18 and TRBJ1-1, the full variable domain is NAGVMQNPRHLVRRRGQEARLRCSPMKGHSHVYWYRQLPEEGLKFMVYLQKENIIDESGMPKERFSAEFPKEGPSILRIQQVVRGDSAAYFCASSQQKNTEAFFGQGTRLTVV.

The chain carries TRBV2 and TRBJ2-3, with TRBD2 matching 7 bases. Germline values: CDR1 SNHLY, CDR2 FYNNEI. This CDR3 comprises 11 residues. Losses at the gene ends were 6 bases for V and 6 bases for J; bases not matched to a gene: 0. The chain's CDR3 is CASSGRDTQYF. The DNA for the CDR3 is TGTGCCAGCAGCGGGAGGGATACGCAGTATTTT.

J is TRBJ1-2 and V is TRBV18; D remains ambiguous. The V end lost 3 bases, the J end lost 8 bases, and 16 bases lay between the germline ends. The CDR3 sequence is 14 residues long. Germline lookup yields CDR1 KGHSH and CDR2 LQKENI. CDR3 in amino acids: CASSPSAGYIGYTF. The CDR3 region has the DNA TGTGCCAGCTCACCTTCGGCGGGTTATATAGGCTACACCTTC. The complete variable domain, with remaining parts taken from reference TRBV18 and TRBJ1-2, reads NAGVMQNPRHLVRRRGQEARLRCSPMKGHSHVYWYRQLPEEGLKFMVYLQKENIIDESGMPKERFSAEFPKEGPSILRIQQVVRGDSAAYFCASSPSAGYIGYTFGSGTRLTVV.

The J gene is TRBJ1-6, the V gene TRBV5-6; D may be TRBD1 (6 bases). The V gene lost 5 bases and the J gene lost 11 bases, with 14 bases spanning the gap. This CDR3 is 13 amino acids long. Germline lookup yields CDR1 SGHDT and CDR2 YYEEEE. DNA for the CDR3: TGTGCCAGCAGGCGGACAGAGGATGCACCCCTCCACTTT. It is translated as CASRRTEDAPLHF.

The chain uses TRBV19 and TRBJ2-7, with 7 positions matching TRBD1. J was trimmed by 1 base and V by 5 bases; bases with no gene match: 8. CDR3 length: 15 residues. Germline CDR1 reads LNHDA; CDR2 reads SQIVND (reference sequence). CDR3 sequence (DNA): TGTGCCAGTAGTGCAGGACAGGCGAGTTCCTACGAGCAGTACTTC. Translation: CASSAGQASSYEQYF.

Here the CDR3 reads CASSPGLAQFF. The CDR3 DNA reads as TGTGCCAGCAGCCCCGGACTAGCTCAGTTCTTC. The chain has TRBV9 and TRBJ2-1; 8 bases agree with TRBD2. J lost 13 bases, V lost 4 bases, and 4 bases had no gene match. This CDR3 contains 11 residues. From germline, CDR1 is SGDLS and CDR2 YYNGEE.

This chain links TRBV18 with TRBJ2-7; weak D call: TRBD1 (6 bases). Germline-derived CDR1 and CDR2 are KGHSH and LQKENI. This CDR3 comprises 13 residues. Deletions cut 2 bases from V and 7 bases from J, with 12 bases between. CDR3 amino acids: CASSPNRVEEQYF. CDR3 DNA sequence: TGTGCCAGCTCACCAAACAGGGTTGAGGAGCAGTACTTC.